The TCR beta chain under discussion was sequenced for a study of T cell responses to AZD1222 COVID-19 vaccine. Points from the study as a whole: Reports indicate that nearly half of spike-specific TCRs are directed at unmutated variant regions. The donor cohort was predominantly white British with a female majority, and clonal diversity may have been underestimated.

As for this clone: Antigen: not known.

Data came from immunoSEQ multiplex PCR; TCRdb stores just in-frame clones and leaves some out. This table holds 20,000 to 30,000 clones, over 75% found once. CDR3 length equals 15 residues. J gave up 6 bases and V 4 bases, and 11 bases lay outside the gene matches. Germline CDR1 reads LGHDT; CDR2 reads YNNKEL (reference sequence). The clonotype originates from an adult who received the AZD1222 COVID-19 vaccine. Sequences were derived from peripheral blood, sampled 28 days after the second AZD1222 dose. V and J are TRBV3-1 (or the pseudogene TRBV3-2) and TRBJ2-7; 8 nucleotides agree with TRBD1. CDR3 amino acids: CASSLLGQAPGEQYF. CDR3 nucleotides: TGTGCCAGCAGCCTCCTGGGACAGGCCCCCGGCGAGCAGTACTTC.